These 7 T cell receptor beta chains were sequenced from one sample in a study of TIL therapy for anti-PD-1-resistant metastatic lung cancer. The time point is: pre-treatment sample, taken before nivolumab and TIL therapy. The libraries were made with immunoSEQ v3. TCRdb's copy holds only in-frame clones and misses some; the assay was immunoSEQ multiplex PCR. This table has tens of thousands of clones, roughly 80% appearing once. Here the sequenced sample was blood, taken at baseline. The source of these receptors is a person aged 30 to 80 with non-small cell lung cancer.

The chain links TRBV7-2 to TRBJ2-3; no clear D gene. The CDR3 extends over 15 amino acids. Trimming took off 0 bases at V and 1 base at J, with 8 bases between the two ends. The germline CDR1 and CDR2 sequences are SGHTA and FQGNSA. CDR3 bases: TGTGCCAGCAGCTTAGCTGGGTTGCGCACAGATACGCAGTATTTT. It yields the protein CASSLAGLRTDTQYF.

The rearrangement joins TRBV30 to TRBJ1-5, with D possibly matching TRBD1 (5 bases). This CDR3 spans 13 amino acids. Germline CDR1 reads GTSNPN; CDR2 reads SVGIG (reference sequence). Trimming cost V 0 bases and J 6 bases, with 9 bases left between them. The chain's CDR3 is CAWSVTGTQPQHF. CDR3 nucleotides: TGTGCCTGGAGTGTTACTGGGACTCAGCCCCAGCATTTT.

CDR3 loop: CASSPVIAGGPGQETQYF. In nucleotides, the CDR3 is TGTGCCAGCAGCCCCGTAATAGCGGGAGGGCCGGGCCAAGAGACCCAGTACTTC. The chain links TRBV5-4 to TRBJ2-5; 11 bases agree with TRBD2. Germline values: CDR1 SGHNT, CDR2 YYREEE (reference sequence). V shed 4 bases and J 1 base; nucleotides not matched to a gene: 12. CDR3 length: 18 amino acids. Combining the CDR3 with reference TRBV5-4 and TRBJ2-5 gives the whole variable domain ETGVTQSPTHLIKTRGQQVTLRCSSQSGHNTVSWYQQALGQGPQFIFQYYREEENGRGNFPPRFSGLQFPNYSSELNVNALELDDSALYLCASSPVIAGGPGQETQYFGPGTRLLVL.

The chain carries TRBV15 and TRBJ2-7; 9 bases are shared with TRBD2. With V trimmed by 5 bases and J by 4 bases, 9 bases remained unmatched. The CDR3 extends over 15 amino acids. The germline CDR1 and CDR2 sequences are LNHNV and YYDKDF (reference sequence). CDR3 coding DNA: TGTGCCACCAGCCCCCGGCGGGAGGGCCTTTACGAGCAGTACTTC. As protein: CATSPRREGLYEQYF.

The genes are TRBV6-6 and TRBJ1-1, with D tentatively TRBD1 (5 bases). V lost 9 bases and J lost 4, with 18 bases in between. This CDR3 has 14 residues. Germline CDR1 is MNHNY and CDR2 is SVGAGI (reference sequence). The CDR3 bases are TGTGCCAGTAAATCCCAACGGGGGAGCACTGAAGCTTTCTTT. Translating gives CASKSQRGSTEAFF.

The CDR3 bases are TGTGCCAGCAGCGGGAGACTAGCGGGCCATCAAGAGACCCAGTACTTC. Translating gives CASSGRLAGHQETQYF. The rearrangement joins TRBV4-2 to TRBJ2-5; 10 bases align to TRBD2. From germline, CDR1 is LGHNA and CDR2 YNFKEQ. This CDR3 has 16 residues. V shed 5 bases, J shed 2 bases, and the junction held 8 bases outside the gene matches.

The J gene is TRBJ1-2, the V gene TRBV6-6, with D hard to call. This CDR3 spans 15 amino acids. Between the trimmed V and J ends, which lost 5 bases and 8 bases, there was a span of 21 bases. Germline values: CDR1 MNHNY, CDR2 SVGAGI (reference sequence). CDR3: CASSLPDVFSTGYTF. The CDR3 DNA reads TGTGCCAGCAGTCTCCCGGACGTTTTCTCAACGGGCTACACCTTC.